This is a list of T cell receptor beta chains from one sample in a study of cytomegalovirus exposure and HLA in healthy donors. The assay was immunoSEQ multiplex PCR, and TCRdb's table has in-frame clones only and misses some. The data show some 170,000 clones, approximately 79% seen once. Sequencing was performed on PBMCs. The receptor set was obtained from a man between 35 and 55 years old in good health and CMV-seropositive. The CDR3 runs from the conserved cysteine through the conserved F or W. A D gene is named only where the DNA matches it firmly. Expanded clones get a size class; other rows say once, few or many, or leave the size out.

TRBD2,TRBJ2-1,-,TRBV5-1,CASSEASGRAGEQFF,TGCGCCAGCAGCGAAGCTAGCGGGAGGGCCGGGGAGCAGTTCTTC
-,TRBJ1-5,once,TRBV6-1,CASSAGEGQPQHF,TGTGCCAGCAGTGCAGGGGAAGGTCAGCCCCAGCATTTT
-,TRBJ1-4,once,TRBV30,CAWSLGPSGDEKLFF,TGTGCCTGGAGCCTAGGACCCTCGGGGGATGAAAAACTGTTTTTT
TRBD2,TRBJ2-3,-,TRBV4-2,CASSQVAGGGTDTQYF,TGTGCCAGCAGCCAAGTTGCGGGGGGAGGGACAGATACGCAGTATTTT
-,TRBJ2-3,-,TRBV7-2,CASSLRGPFTSTDTQYF,TGTGCCAGCAGCTTGAGAGGGCCCTTTACTAGCACAGATACGCAGTATTTT
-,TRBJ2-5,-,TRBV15,CATSSHYGETQYF,TGTGCCACCAGCAGCCACTACGGGGAGACCCAGTACTTC
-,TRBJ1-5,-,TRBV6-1,CATRHPGVNQPQHF,TGTGCCACCAGACACCCGGGGGTTAATCAGCCCCAGCATTTT
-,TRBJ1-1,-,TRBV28,CASSSPGQNTEAFF,TGTGCCAGCAGTTCCCCCGGACAGAACACTGAAGCTTTCTTT
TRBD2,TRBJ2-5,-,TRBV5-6,CASSLGLAVLPPQETQYF,TGTGCCAGCAGCTTGGGACTAGCGGTTCTTCCCCCACAAGAGACCCAGTACTTC
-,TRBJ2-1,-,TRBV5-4,CASSPYSILSSYNEQFF,TGTGCCAGCAGCCCGTACTCGATACTTAGCTCCTACAATGAGCAGTTCTTC
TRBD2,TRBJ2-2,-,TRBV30,CAWSVPAGGRLGELFF,TGTGCCTGGAGTGTACCAGCGGGAGGCCGCCTCGGGGAGCTGTTTTTT
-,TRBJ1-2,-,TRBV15,CATSRARTDNYGYTF,TGTGCCACCAGCAGGGCGAGGACAGACAACTATGGCTACACCTTC
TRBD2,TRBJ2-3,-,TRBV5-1,CASSLGPSGSGADTQYF,TGCGCCAGCAGCTTGGGGCCTAGCGGGAGTGGGGCAGATACGCAGTATTTT
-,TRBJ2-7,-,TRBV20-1,CSARSLDEQYF,TGCAGTGCTAGGAGTTTGGACGAGCAGTACTTC
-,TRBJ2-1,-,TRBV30,CAWGAGTTYNEQFF,TGTGCCTGGGGAGCCGGGACAACCTACAATGAGCAGTTCTTC
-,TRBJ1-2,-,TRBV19,CAGKPRGGAGGYTF,TGTGCCGGCAAGCCCCGGGGAGGAGCAGGTGGCTACACCTTC
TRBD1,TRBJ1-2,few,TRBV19,CASSAQGDYGYTF,TGTGCCAGTAGTGCACAGGGGGACTATGGCTACACCTTC
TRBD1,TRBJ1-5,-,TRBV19,CAADRGANQPQHF,TGTGCCGCCGACAGGGGGGCTAATCAGCCCCAGCATTTT
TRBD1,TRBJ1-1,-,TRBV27,CASSLSSGGNTEAFF,TGTGCCAGCAGTTTATCGTCAGGGGGTAATACTGAAGCTTTCTTT
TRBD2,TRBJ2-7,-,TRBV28,CASHWTSGSSNEQYF,TGTGCCAGCCACTGGACTAGCGGGAGTTCCAACGAGCAGTACTTC
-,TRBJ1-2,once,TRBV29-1,CSVSLGARGYTF,TGCAGCGTGAGCCTGGGGGCGCGAGGCTACACCTTC
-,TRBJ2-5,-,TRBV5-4,CASSLEPEETQYF,TGTGCCAGCAGCTTGGAACCTGAGGAGACCCAGTACTTC
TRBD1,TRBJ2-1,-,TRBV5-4,CASRAVGQGARAGTNEQFF,TGTGCCAGCAGGGCCGTTGGACAGGGGGCAAGAGCGGGAACGAATGAGCAGTTCTTC
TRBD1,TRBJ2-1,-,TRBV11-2,CASSLRDRGPYNEQFF,TGTGCCAGCAGCCTTCGGGACAGGGGCCCCTACAATGAGCAGTTCTTC
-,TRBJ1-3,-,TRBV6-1,CASSKIIEGNTIYF,TGTGCCAGCAGTAAAATCATTGAGGGAAACACCATATATTTT
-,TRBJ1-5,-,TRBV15,CATSRDPGLHGQPQHF,TGTGCCACCAGCAGAGATCCAGGCCTTCATGGTCAGCCCCAGCATTTT
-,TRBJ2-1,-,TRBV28,CASSLMQGGHNEQFF,TGTGCCAGCAGTTTGATGCAGGGAGGCCACAATGAGCAGTTCTTC
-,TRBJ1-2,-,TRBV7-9,CASSLGNRDGYTF,TGTGCCAGCAGCTTAGGGAACAGGGACGGCTACACCTTC
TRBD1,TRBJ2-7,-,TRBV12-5,CASGPTGFGEQYF,TGTGCTAGTGGCCCGACAGGGTTCGGGGAGCAGTACTTC
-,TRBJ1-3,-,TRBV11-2,CASSLTGGDSRNTIYF,TGTGCCAGCAGCCTTACAGGCGGGGACTCGCGGAACACCATATATTTT
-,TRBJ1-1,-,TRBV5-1,CASSPYKNTEAFF,TGCGCCAGCAGCCCATACAAGAACACTGAAGCTTTCTTT